The present T cell receptor (beta chain) was sequenced within a study of blood T cell repertoires in COVID-19. Across the whole study: The cDNA or gDNA used as material had been derived from T cells, B-cell-depleted T cells, or PBMCs.

Germline V gene data show CDR1 as MNHEY and CDR2 as SMNVEV (reference sequence). V was clipped by 5 bases and J by 0 bases; unmatched bases: 4. The CDR3 is made up of 15 amino acids. Sequencing was performed with immunoSEQ multiplex PCR; in TCRdb, only in-frame clones are kept and a portion is missing. The data contain around 120,000 clones, 87% of them singletons. Material: peripheral blood. The J gene is TRBJ1-3, the V gene TRBV27, with 7 bases lining up with TRBD1. This receptor was identified in a human donor in a cohort sampled during active COVID-19. The CDR3 DNA is TGTGCCAGCAGTCTGGACAGGACCTCTGGAAACACCATATATTTT. Translation gives CASSLDRTSGNTIYF.